This TCR beta chain emerged from a study of T cell repertoires in cytomegalovirus infection. Germline CDR1 and CDR2: KGHDR and SFDVKD. This CDR3 has 15 amino acids. V lost 2 bases to trimming and J lost 5 bases; unmatched junction nucleotides: 1. TCRdb fed the reads into MiXCR, producing one record per CDR3 protein. The sample holds 200,000 to 300,000 distinct CDR3 sequences, roughly an eighth seen once. This sequence joins TRBV24-1 and TRBJ2-1; 11 bases fit TRBD1. This TCR came from a human donor in good health (CMV status not recorded). Some clones in this sample may be carry-over from other donors' samples. Sequencing input: PBMCs. The CDR3: CATSDSGQGDNEQFF. Written as DNA, the CDR3 is TGTGCCACCAGTGATTCGGGACAGGGGGACAATGAGCAGTTCTTC.